These 2 T cell receptor beta chains were all obtained from the same sample, sequenced in a study of OX40 agonist ivuxolimab in advanced cancers. TCRdb's copy holds only in-frame clones and misses some; the assay was immunoSEQ multiplex PCR. Among roughly 45,000 clones listed, nearly 80% were seen once. The sequenced sample was CD4+ or CD8+ T cells sorted from blood, obtained in a trial of the OX40 agonist ivuxolimab. The origin of the receptors is an adult with an advanced solid tumor such as melanoma, head and neck, liver or kidney cancer.

This clone was detected only once. The chain carries TRBV4-3 and TRBJ1-4; D is undetermined. V gave up 0 bases and J gave up 3 bases, with 8 bases separating them. Germline V gives CDR1 LGHNA, CDR2 YSLEER. The CDR3 loop spans 15 amino acids. CDR3 region: CASSQDSGANEKLFF. The DNA for the CDR3 is TGCGCCAGCAGCCAAGACAGTGGGGCTAATGAAAAACTGTTTTTT.

The V call is TRBV2, the J call TRBJ1-5, with 7 positions matching TRBD1. CDR3 length: 14 amino acids. Germline CDR1 and CDR2: SNHLY and FYNNEI. V lost 6 bases, J lost 0 bases, and 2 bases stayed unmatched. The CDR3: CASSGTASNQPQHF. In DNA form, the CDR3 reads TGTGCCAGCAGCGGGACAGCTAGCAATCAGCCCCAGCATTTT.